A single sample gave rise to the 6 T cell receptor beta chains below, sequenced in a study of cytomegalovirus exposure and HLA in healthy donors. This PCR relied on a set of 60 Vbeta primers and 13 Jbeta primers. Repertoires were generated with immunoSEQ multiplex PCR, while TCRdb's copy carries only in-frame clones and drops some. The sample comprises under 200,000 clones, roughly three quarters of which are singletons, and approximately 7% rests with the top ten. The sequenced sample consisted of PBMCs. The receptors come from a male donor in good health and CMV-seropositive.

The V gene is TRBV19, the J gene TRBJ1-2; TRBD1 matches at 12 bases. V shed 3 bases and J 9 bases; nucleotides not matched to a gene: 5. The CDR3 has 14 amino acids. Germline lookup yields CDR1 LNHDA and CDR2 SQIVND (reference sequence). CDR3 loop: CASSMTGTGGSYTF. The CDR3 bases are TGTGCCAGTAGTATGACCGGGACAGGGGGCAGCTACACCTTC.

The chain is built from TRBV4-1 and TRBJ2-1; 9 positions match TRBD2. In germline, CDR1 is MGHRA, CDR2 YSYEKL. The trim removed 2 bases at V and 10 bases at J, leaving 9 bases unmatched. The CDR3 runs to 15 residues. CDR3 sequence: CASSQLGLAISEQFF. The CDR3 DNA follows: TGCGCCAGCAGCCAACTCGGACTAGCGATATCAGAGCAGTTCTTC.

This chain joins TRBV27 and TRBJ2-1, with 7 nucleotides matching TRBD1. J lost 4 bases, V lost 10 bases, and 10 bases had no gene match. The CDR3 sequence is 14 residues long. Germline V lookup: CDR1 MNHEY, CDR2 SMNVEV (reference sequence). The CDR3 region has the DNA TGTGCCACTTCGACAGGGTGGACGTACAATGAGCAGTTCTTC. It codes for CATSTGWTYNEQFF.

The genes are TRBV6-4 and TRBJ2-3; tentative D call: TRBD2 (6 bases). The CDR3 runs 15 residues. Trimming stripped 3 bases from V and 4 bases from J, with 14 bases between. Germline-derived CDR1 and CDR2 are MRHNA and SNTAGT. The CDR3 loop is CASSEEEGSADTQYF. The CDR3 DNA reads TGTGCCAGCAGTGAGGAGGAGGGGTCGGCAGATACGCAGTATTTT.

This chain connects TRBV15 to TRBJ1-2; TRBD1 agrees at 9 bases. The germline gives CDR1 LNHNV, CDR2 YYDKDF (reference sequence). V dropped 4 bases and J dropped 4; count of bases not matched to a gene: 7. The CDR3 contains 15 residues. The CDR3 region has the DNA TGTGCCACCAGCACAACAGGGGGCGCAGTCTATGGCTACACCTTC. This sequence encodes CATSTTGGAVYGYTF.

On this clone: Other DNA sequences in the same sample also yield this CDR3. The chain has TRBV5-1 and TRBJ1-1; perhaps TRBD1 as D (5 bases). This CDR3 has 15 residues. CDR1 and CDR2 (germline): SGHRS, YFSETQ. The V and J ends lost 3 bases and 1 base respectively, with 13 bases between them. CDR3 bases: TGCGCCAGCAGCTGGGGGGTAGTGGGGAACACTGAAGCTTTCTTT. This translates into CASSWGVVGNTEAFF.